This entry concerns a single T cell receptor (beta chain). This clonotype was detected many times. There is no known antigen for this receptor. Within one base of it there is no much larger clone, and no base qualities were kept. The source of the sample is a study of T cell repertoires in cytomegalovirus infection (dated 2019 in TCRdb). Background for the entire study: Donor HLA type was relevant to the analysis, as public TCR beta signatures indicated carriage of CMV infection together with the matching HLA type.

Broader findings and caveats from the paper: Carriers of CMV infection plus the relevant HLA type were discriminated by the cumulative frequency of public TCR beta family members in the study cohort and in an independent roughly 400-donor cohort. The ex vivo response was dominated by HLA-C-restricted CMV-specific TCR beta clonotypes, which also provided the single most frequent clonotype in two of eight donors.

The reads were generated on an Illumina HiSeq 1500. TCRdb reworked the public reads: Q25 trimming with fastp, MiXCR clone assembly, productive beta chains retained. Each CDR3 protein appears once, grouped with its most common genes and DNA. This sample comprises roughly 300,000 distinct CDR3 sequences, about 25% of them detected only once. Approximately 14% of the sample comes from the top ten. The CDR3 contains 17 residues, cysteine and phenylalanine counted. Of all the DNA, just the CDR3 is kept, 51 bases in frame from base 1. Trimming accounts for 4 bases at V and 2 bases at J, while the number of junction bases matched to no gene is 9. Based on the germline V gene, the CDR1 and CDR2 sequences are SGHVT and SQSDAQ.

The chain is assembled from TRBV7-4 and TRBJ1-3; 9 bases in the junction line up with TRBD1. The sequence was collected from a human donor in good health (CMV status not recorded). Some clones in this sample may be carry-over from other donors' samples. Sequenced sample: PBMCs. CDR3 sequence: CASSSYPGTGTGNTIYF. The sequenced DNA is TGTGCCAGCAGCTCCTACCCCGGGACAGGGACTGGAAACACCATATATTTT.